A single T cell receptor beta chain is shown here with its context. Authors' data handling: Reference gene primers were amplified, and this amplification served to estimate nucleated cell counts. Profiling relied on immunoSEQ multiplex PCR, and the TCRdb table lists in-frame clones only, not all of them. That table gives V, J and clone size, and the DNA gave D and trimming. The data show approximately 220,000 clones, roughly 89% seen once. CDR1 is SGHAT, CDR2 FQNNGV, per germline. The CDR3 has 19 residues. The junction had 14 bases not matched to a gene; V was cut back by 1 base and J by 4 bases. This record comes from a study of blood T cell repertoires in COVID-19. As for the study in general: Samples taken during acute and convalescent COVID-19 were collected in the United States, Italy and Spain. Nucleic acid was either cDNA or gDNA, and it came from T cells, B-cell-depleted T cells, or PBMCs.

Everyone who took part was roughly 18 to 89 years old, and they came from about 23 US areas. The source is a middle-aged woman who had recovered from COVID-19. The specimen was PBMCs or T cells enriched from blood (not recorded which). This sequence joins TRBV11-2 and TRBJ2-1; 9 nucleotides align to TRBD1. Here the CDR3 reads CASSLGFGVVDRGYNEQFF. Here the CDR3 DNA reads TGTGCCAGCAGCTTAGGATTCGGGGTCGTGGACAGGGGATACAATGAGCAGTTCTTC.